This T cell receptor beta chain was documented in a study of response to subunit inactivated influenza vaccine. Notes on the study in general: That few new T cells are recruited by each seasonal influenza vaccination was the authors' suggestion.

This CDR3 spans 16 amino acids. V dropped 2 bases and J dropped 11; count of bases not matched to a gene: 13. The germline gives CDR1 LNHNV, CDR2 YYDKDF (reference sequence). This clonotype appeared a few times. Its antigen is as yet unknown. TCRdb used MiXCR to reprocess the RT-PCR reads, holding one entry per CDR3 protein. Here the sample spans approximately 730,000 distinct CDR3 sequences, over 11% being singletons. The receptor's source is a man in his fifties who received an inactivated influenza vaccine. The material sequenced was PBMCs from blood, taken roughly 2 weeks before vaccination. The gene calls are TRBV15 and TRBJ1-4; 8 bases agree with TRBD1. DNA for the CDR3: TGTGCCACCAGCAGAAGTACCCAGGGGGCGAGGGAGAAACTGTTTTTT. Its translation is CATSRSTQGAREKLFF.